This is a list of T cell receptor beta chains from one sample in a study of T cell repertoires in cytomegalovirus infection. TCRdb reprocessed the reads with MiXCR, giving one entry per CDR3 protein. The data contain roughly 720,000 distinct CDR3 sequences, about a third of them singletons. Sequencing was done on a sample of PBMCs. These TCRs come from a human donor in good health (CMV status not recorded). Some clones in this sample may be carry-over from other donors' samples. The CDR3 runs from the conserved cysteine through the conserved F or W. Fields, in order: clone size, J gene, D gene, V gene, CDR3 DNA, CDR3 protein. D genes are given only for firm matches. Some rows have no size entry. The others give once, few or many, or a class for an expanded clone.

few,TRBJ2-5,.,TRBV27,TGTGCCAGCAGTTTATTCGGGAGAAAAGACGCGGAGACCCAGTACTTC,CASSLFGRKDAETQYF
.,TRBJ2-2,TRBD2,TRBV7-8,TGTGCCAGCAGCTTGATGGCGGGAGTGTACAACATCGGGGAGCTGTTTTTT,CASSLMAGVYNIGELFF
.,TRBJ1-1,.,TRBV4-1,TGCGCCAGCAGCCTTTCCAACGGACTCAACACTGAAGCTTTCTTT,CASSLSNGLNTEAFF
few,TRBJ1-6,.,TRBV7-9,TGTGCCAGCCAAGGGTCCGGGTCGGATCCATTCATTTCACCCCTCCACTTT,CASQGSGSDPFISPLHF
.,TRBJ2-7,.,TRBV12-3/TRBV12-4,TGTGCCAGCAGTACCGAAGGGCACGAGCAGTACTTC,CASSTEGHEQYF
.,TRBJ1-1,TRBD1,TRBV12-3/TRBV12-4,TGTGCCAGCAGACTAGCGTCGACAGGGACGACTGAAGCTTTCTTT,CASRLASTGTTEAFF
.,TRBJ2-7,.,TRBV20-1,TGCAGTGCTGGAGACTACGGGAACGAGCAGTACTTC,CSAGDYGNEQYF
.,TRBJ1-1,.,TRBV27,TGTGCCAGCAGTTTATTCTCTGGGGGAAGCACTGAAGCTTTCTTT,CASSLFSGGSTEAFF
.,TRBJ2-4,.,TRBV7-2,TGTGCCAGCAGCTTACAGGCCCCAGTAGCCTTAGATCTAGCCAAAAACATTCAGTACTTC,CASSLQAPVALDLAKNIQYF
many,TRBJ2-5,.,TRBV27,TGTGCCAGCAGTCCAGTCCTACATGGTGGGGAGACCCAGTACTTC,CASSPVLHGGETQYF
few,TRBJ2-3,.,TRBV2,TGTGCCAGCAGTGAAAACAGACGCACAGATACGCAGTATTTT,CASSENRRTDTQYF
.,TRBJ2-3,.,TRBV6-4,TGTGCCCGCAGTGTCGGGGGACCCTCATTAGGCACAGATACGCAGTATTTT,CARSVGGPSLGTDTQYF
.,TRBJ1-1,.,TRBV28,TGTGCCAGCAGTTTAGGCGACAGTCAGAACACTGAAGCTTTCTTT,CASSLGDSQNTEAFF
.,TRBJ2-5,.,TRBV7-6,TGTGCCAGCAGCTTAGTAGGGGACACCCAAGAGACCCAGTACTTC,CASSLVGDTQETQYF
once,TRBJ1-1,TRBD1,TRBV15,TGTGCCACCGGACAGGGGTACACTGAAGCTTTCTTT,CATGQGYTEAFF
many,TRBJ2-3,.,TRBV7-2,TGTGCCAGCAGCTGGGCCTGGAATACAGATACGCAGTATTTT,CASSWAWNTDTQYF
.,TRBJ1-1,.,TRBV15,TGTGCCACCAGCAGAGATCCAGTGTACACTGAAGCTTTCTTT,CATSRDPVYTEAFF
few,TRBJ1-3,TRBD1,TRBV20-1,TGCAGTGCGAGCCAGGGGGCGGCTGGAAACACCATATATTTT,CSASQGAAGNTIYF
many,TRBJ1-1,TRBD1,TRBV4-1,TGCGCCAGCAGCCACCGGGACAGGGGGACTGAAGCTTTCTTT,CASSHRDRGTEAFF
.,TRBJ1-2,.,TRBV9,TGTGCCAGCAGCTCTTCAGCCCTCCGGGGCTATGGCTACACCTTC,CASSSSALRGYGYTF
.,TRBJ2-3,TRBD2,TRBV9,TGTGCCAGCAGCGTACGGTCTAGCGGGTCCTACACAGATACGCAGTATTTT,CASSVRSSGSYTDTQYF
few,TRBJ2-1,.,TRBV7-4,TGTGCCAGCAGCCGCCCGGGGGCCTCAAATGAGCAGTTCTTC,CASSRPGASNEQFF
.,TRBJ2-2,TRBD1,TRBV7-6,TGTGCCAGCAGCACTAGGACAGGGTCTTCGAACACCGGGGAGCTGTTTTTT,CASSTRTGSSNTGELFF
many,TRBJ2-7,TRBD1,TRBV6-1,TGTGCCAGCAGTGAAGAGGCTGGGACAGGAGCCTACGAGCAGTACTTC,CASSEEAGTGAYEQYF
many,TRBJ2-3,TRBD2,TRBV28,TGTGCCAGCAGTTTTTTAGCGGGAGGGCCTAGAGATACGCAGTATTTT,CASSFLAGGPRDTQYF
many,TRBJ1-5,.,TRBV28,TGTGCCAGCAGGGTAGAGGGGGGCTCGAGCAATCAGCCCCAGCATTTT,CASRVEGGSSNQPQHF
.,TRBJ2-7,TRBD2,TRBV25-1,TGTGCCAGCAGTGTTAGCGGGAGGGGCTACGAGCAGTACTTC,CASSVSGRGYEQYF
.,TRBJ2-5,.,TRBV29-1,TGCAGCGTTGAATGGCAGTATGAAGAGACCCAGTACTTC,CSVEWQYEETQYF
.,TRBJ1-6,.,TRBV27,TGTGCCAGCAGAGTGCGACAGCTCCAGGGGTGGGGGAATTCACCCCTCCACTTT,CASRVRQLQGWGNSPLHF
many,TRBJ2-7,TRBD1,TRBV28,TGTGCCAGCAGAGGGACAGTTCCCTACGAGCAGTACTTC,CASRGTVPYEQYF
.,TRBJ2-3,.,TRBV28,TGTGCCAGCAGTTTAAGGGACATCACAGATACGCAGTATTTT,CASSLRDITDTQYF
.,TRBJ1-1,.,TRBV12-3/TRBV12-4,TGTGCCAGCAATAGGGAGGGAAGGAGGACTGAAGCTTTCTTT,CASNREGRRTEAFF
.,TRBJ2-3,TRBD1,TRBV9,TGTGCCAGCAGCGTAAGGGACAGGGTCGCAGATACGCAGTATTTT,CASSVRDRVADTQYF
few,TRBJ1-3,.,TRBV12-3/TRBV12-4,TGTGCCAGCAGTCCCACAGGACAGAACATATATTTT,CASSPTGQNIYF
.,TRBJ1-1,TRBD1,TRBV28,TGTGCCAGCACCTGGGGGACAGGGGGTGTTTCGCCGGCTGAAGCTTTCTTT,CASTWGTGGVSPAEAFF
.,TRBJ2-5,.,TRBV7-9,TGTGCCAGCAACCAATACCAAGAGACCCAGTACTTC,CASNQYQETQYF
few,TRBJ1-6,TRBD1,TRBV4-1,TGCGCCAGCAGCCAGGATCTCCTCCCTGAAGACAGGGGTGGCTCACCCCTCCACTTT,CASSQDLLPEDRGGSPLHF
.,TRBJ2-3,TRBD2,TRBV2,TGTGCCAGCGAGCGGGGCCACCCTAGCACAGATACGCAGTATTTT,CASERGHPSTDTQYF
many,TRBJ1-1,TRBD1,TRBV25-1,TGTGCCAGCAGTGACCCGAGGACAGGGGACACTGAAGCTTTCTTT,CASSDPRTGDTEAFF
few,TRBJ1-6,.,TRBV28,TGTGCCAGCAGTTCCCCCCACGCGGGGACCTATAATTCACCCCTCCACTTT,CASSSPHAGTYNSPLHF
many,TRBJ1-1,.,TRBV7-6,TGTGCCAGCAGCTTAGCCGGGGACTTGTGGTACACTGAAGCTTTCTTT,CASSLAGDLWYTEAFF
few,TRBJ2-3,.,TRBV11-2,TGTGCCAGCAGCTTACTCAGAGCGGTGGATACGCAGTATTTT,CASSLLRAVDTQYF
many,TRBJ1-1,TRBD1,TRBV6-2/TRBV6-3,TGTGCCAGCAGTTACGGGACAGGGGGCAACACTGAAGCTTTCTTT,CASSYGTGGNTEAFF
.,TRBJ1-5,.,TRBV28,TGTGCCAGCAGTTTTGGGGGGGCTGGCAATCAGCCCCAGCATTTT,CASSFGGAGNQPQHF
.,TRBJ1-1,.,TRBV30,TGTGCCTGGACTAGGGCGTTCACTGAAGCTTTCTTT,CAWTRAFTEAFF
many,TRBJ2-1,TRBD1,TRBV28,TGTGCCATTACTACCCGACAGGGGTGGGCTGAGCAGTTCTTC,CAITTRQGWAEQFF
few,TRBJ2-7,TRBD2,TRBV27,TGTGCCAGCAGTTTATCGGGTAGCGGGAGTCTTGGCGAGCAGTACTTC,CASSLSGSGSLGEQYF
.,TRBJ1-1,.,TRBV28,TGTGCCAGCAGTTGGGAAATGGGCAGTGAAGCTTTCTTT,CASSWEMGSEAFF
.,TRBJ2-5,.,TRBV12-3/TRBV12-4,TGTGCCAGCAGCCAAAACAGGGTTGAGACCCAGTACTTC,CASSQNRVETQYF
many,TRBJ1-5,.,TRBV12-3/TRBV12-4,TGTGCCAGCAGTTTAGCGCTTAACGAAGATCAGCCCCAGCATTTT,CASSLALNEDQPQHF
.,TRBJ1-2,TRBD1,TRBV6-5,TGTGCCAGCAGTTACTCGGGACAGGGGCCGAACGGCTACACCTTC,CASSYSGQGPNGYTF
.,TRBJ1-2,TRBD1,TRBV29-1,TGCAGCGTTGACAGGGGGGAGGGCTACACCTTC,CSVDRGEGYTF
.,TRBJ2-1,.,TRBV12-3/TRBV12-4,TGTGCCAGCAGTTTTGAGGGACGGTTCTACAATGAGCAGTTCTTC,CASSFEGRFYNEQFF
.,TRBJ1-1,TRBD1,TRBV29-1,TGCAGCGTTCACAGGGGGCGGAACACTGAAGCTTTCTTT,CSVHRGRNTEAFF
few,TRBJ2-5,.,TRBV28,TGTGCCAGCAGTTTAACCGAGAGGGTAAAAGAGACCCAGTACTTC,CASSLTERVKETQYF
few,TRBJ1-2,.,TRBV6-5,TGTGCCAGCAGTTACTCGATAATCGGGGCGGTCTATGGCTACACCTTC,CASSYSIIGAVYGYTF
few,TRBJ2-3,TRBD1,TRBV7-9,TGTGCCAGCAGCTTCCCGGGACAGGGGGCTACAGATACGCAGTATTTT,CASSFPGQGATDTQYF
.,TRBJ2-7,TRBD2,TRBV2,TGTGCCAGCAGTGAATCGACTAGCGGGAGTTCCCACGAGCAGTACTTC,CASSESTSGSSHEQYF
many,TRBJ1-1,.,TRBV28,TGTGCCAGCAGTTTATTGGGGACGAACACTGAAGCTTTCTTT,CASSLLGTNTEAFF
.,TRBJ2-7,TRBD2,TRBV4-2,TGTGCCAGCAGTAGAAGGACTAGCGGGACCTACGAGCAGTACTTC,CASSRRTSGTYEQYF